These 23 T cell receptor beta chains originate from one sample sequenced in a study of cytomegalovirus exposure and HLA in healthy donors. The PCR contained 60 Vbeta and 13 Jbeta primers. Using immunoSEQ multiplex PCR, the repertoire was profiled, and TCRdb retains in-frame clones only, with some absent. The repertoire includes more than 95,000 clones, roughly three quarters of them detected once, and roughly 5% sits in the top ten. The sample was PBMCs. All receptors come from a male donor in good health and CMV-seronegative.

This chain links TRBV5-1 with TRBJ2-5; TRBD2 matches at 8 bases. Germline CDR1 and CDR2: SGHRS and YFSETQ. Trimming removed 2 bases from V and 5 bases from J; junction bases left unmatched: 8. The CDR3 length is 15 residues. The CDR3 DNA follows: TGCGCCAGCAGCTTCGGGAGGGCAGCGGTCGAGACCCAGTACTTC. This codes for CASSFGRAAVETQYF.

This clone was counted once. The chain employs TRBV5-1 and TRBJ2-1, with D possibly being TRBD2 (6 bases). Trimming stripped 4 bases from V and 4 bases from J, with 12 bases between. The germline V gene has CDR1 SGHRS and CDR2 YFSETQ. The CDR3 is made up of 14 amino acids. The CDR3 region has the DNA TGCGCCAGCAGCCCGGGACTCCAATACAATGAGCAGTTCTTC. Amino acid sequence: CASSPGLQYNEQFF.

The chain is built from TRBV19 and TRBJ1-1, with 10 bases fitting TRBD1. This CDR3 is built from 14 residues. J gave up 10 bases and V 9 bases, and 14 bases lay outside the gene matches. CDR1 and CDR2 from the germline V gene are LNHDA and SQIVND (reference sequence). CDR3: CASALGQGVGGAFF. The DNA of the CDR3 is TGTGCCAGCGCGCTCGGACAGGGGGTAGGGGGAGCTTTCTTT.

This chain joins TRBV6-1 and TRBJ2-1; TRBD2 matches at 7 bases. Trimming cost V 4 bases and J 7 bases; bases outside gene matches: 22. CDR1 is MNHNS, CDR2 SASEGT, per germline. CDR3 size: 19 residues. CDR3 sequence: CASSAPVAGVAVGGNEQFF. Here the CDR3 DNA reads TGTGCCAGCAGTGCGCCCGTGGCGGGGGTAGCGGTTGGGGGGAATGAGCAGTTCTTC.

The J gene is TRBJ1-1, the V gene TRBV7-9; TRBD1 might be the D (6 bases). Between the trimmed V and J ends, which lost 4 bases and 6 bases, there was a span of 18 bases. CDR3 length equals 15 residues. Per germline, CDR1 SEHNR and CDR2 FQNEAQ (reference sequence). The DNA for the CDR3 is TGTGCCAGCAGCTGGGATGCACAGGGTGGGGCTGAAGCTTTCTTT. Protein product: CASSWDAQGGAEAFF.

The V call is TRBV18, the J call TRBJ2-1; 10 bases map to TRBD2. Germline V gives CDR1 KGHSH, CDR2 LQKENI. The CDR3 length is 15 residues. V trimming: 0 bases; J trimming: 7 bases; junction bases outside the gene matches: 3. The CDR3 sequence is CASSPPASGSNEQFF. CDR3 DNA: TGTGCCAGCTCACCACCGGCTAGCGGGAGTAATGAGCAGTTCTTC.

The rearrangement uses TRBV9 and TRBJ2-5; D is possibly TRBD1 (5 bases). The CDR3 is 14 amino acids. Germline values: CDR1 SGDLS, CDR2 YYNGEE. V lost 3 bases and J 4 bases, leaving 13 bases between the germline ends. For the CDR3, the DNA is TGTGCCAGCAGCGCGCTCCTGGACATAGAGACCCAGTACTTC. Translation gives CASSALLDIETQYF.

This clone occurred a few times. V and J are TRBV5-6 and TRBJ1-1; D ambiguous. This CDR3 is 12 amino acids long. Trimming cost V 4 bases and J 5 bases, with 9 bases left between them. Germline V gene data show CDR1 as SGHDT and CDR2 as YYEEEE. CDR3 sequence: CASSATKTEAFF. The CDR3, as DNA: TGTGCCAGCAGCGCAACAAAAACTGAAGCTTTCTTT. The complete variable domain, with remaining parts taken from reference TRBV5-6 and TRBJ1-1, reads DAGVTQSPTHLIKTRGQQVTLRCSPKSGHDTVSWYQQALGQGPQFIFQYYEEEERQRGNFPDRFSGHQFPNYSSELNVNALLLGDSALYLCASSATKTEAFFGQGTRLTVV.

J is TRBJ2-2 and V is TRBV7-2; D perhaps matches TRBD1 (6 bases). CDR1 SGHTA and CDR2 FQGNSA come from the germline V gene. The CDR3 is 15 residues long. V was clipped by 6 bases and J by 1 base, with 12 bases between them. CDR3 DNA sequence: TGTGCCAGCAGGATCGGGACACTGAACACCGGGGAGCTGTTTTTT. This sequence encodes CASRIGTLNTGELFF.

On this clone: The identical CDR3 is also encoded by other nucleotide sequences in the sample. The chain has TRBV5-1 and TRBJ2-2; possible D gene TRBD1, 5 bases. Per germline, CDR1 SGHRS and CDR2 YFSETQ. CDR3 size: 15 residues. V was cut by 0 bases and J by 0 bases, with 6 bases left in between. CDR3 in amino acids: CASSLGGTNTGELFF. CDR3 sequence (DNA): TGCGCCAGCAGCTTGGGGGGCACGAACACCGGGGAGCTGTTTTTT.

This clone has more than one count but fewer than ten. The V call is TRBV19, the J call TRBJ2-1; D is perhaps TRBD1 (8 bases). The CDR3 sequence is 14 residues long. Trimming stripped 6 bases from V and 3 bases from J, with 12 bases between. CDR1 is LNHDA, CDR2 SQIVND, per germline (reference sequence). The CDR3 sequence is CASRAGQVYNEQFF. The CDR3 bases are TGTGCCAGTAGAGCGGGACAGGTCTACAATGAGCAGTTCTTC.

There are a few counts of this clone. This chain connects TRBV7-3 to TRBJ2-3; 7 positions agree with TRBD2. This CDR3 is 13 amino acids long. Germline V gives CDR1 SGHTA, CDR2 FQGTGA. V was clipped by 4 bases and J by 3 bases; unmatched bases: 1. The CDR3 here is CASSSSGTDTQYF. CDR3 DNA: TGTGCCAGCAGCTCTAGCGGAACAGATACGCAGTATTTT.

The rearrangement uses TRBV9 and TRBJ1-1; possibly TRBD1 for D (6 bases). V was pared by 2 bases and J by 8 bases, with 16 bases between. CDR3 length: 14 residues. From germline, CDR1 is SGDLS and CDR2 YYNGEE. The chain's CDR3 is CASSVDTHGTEAFF. The CDR3 DNA reads TGTGCCAGCAGCGTCGACACTCATGGGACAGAAGCTTTCTTT.

The chain is built from TRBV20-1 and TRBJ2-1, with D possibly being TRBD1 (5 bases). Germline values: CDR1 DFQATT, CDR2 SNEGSKA (reference sequence). CDR3 length: 11 residues. V lost 6 bases and J lost 10, with 13 bases in between. Here the CDR3 reads CSALGQGEQFF. The CDR3 nucleotides read TGCAGTGCCCTCGGACAAGGGGAGCAGTTCTTC.

This chain connects TRBV30 to TRBJ2-7; the D gene is possibly TRBD2 (6 bases). The CDR3 spans 14 residues. Germline values: CDR1 GTSNPN, CDR2 SVGIG (reference sequence). With 6 bases removed from V and 4 bases from J, the gap between germline ends came to 19 bases. Here the CDR3 DNA reads TGTGCCTGCATGGGAGGCCGGAGGGTGTACGAGCAGTACTTC. As protein: CACMGGRRVYEQYF.

The chain employs TRBV7-2 and TRBJ1-1, with 12 bases identical to TRBD1. J was trimmed by 4 bases and V by 3 bases; bases with no gene match: 12. Germline CDR1 and CDR2: SGHTA and FQGNSA. The CDR3 is made up of 18 amino acids. The CDR3 sequence is CASSFLPGQGAMGTEAFF. CDR3 bases: TGTGCCAGCAGCTTTCTTCCGGGACAGGGGGCAATGGGCACTGAAGCTTTCTTT.

V gene TRBV19 combines with J gene TRBJ2-5; D ambiguous. V was shortened by 3 bases and J by 5 bases, with 4 bases between the two germline ends. The CDR3 consists of 11 residues. CDR1 and CDR2 (germline): LNHDA, SQIVND (reference sequence). The DNA of the CDR3 is TGTGCCAGTAGTATTGAGGAGACCCAGTACTTC. It yields the protein CASSIEETQYF.

The gene calls are TRBV19 and TRBJ2-1; 12 nucleotides agree with TRBD2. From germline, CDR1 is LNHDA and CDR2 SQIVND (reference sequence). V trimming: 3 bases; J trimming: 4 bases; junction bases outside the gene matches: 10. The CDR3 is 18 residues long. The CDR3 coding sequence is TGTGCCAGTAGTATTTCCCCCTGGACTAGCGGGGAATACAATGAGCAGTTCTTC. Translation: CASSISPWTSGEYNEQFF.

The rearrangement joins TRBV5-4 to TRBJ2-3; 9 positions match TRBD1. Germline loops: CDR1 SGHNT, CDR2 YYREEE (reference sequence). The CDR3 runs to 14 residues. Losses at the gene ends were 6 bases for V and 4 bases for J; bases not matched to a gene: 6. The CDR3 is CASNPGQGADTQYF. CDR3 in DNA: TGTGCCAGCAACCCGGGACAGGGTGCAGATACGCAGTATTTT. The full variable domain, its missing parts supplied by reference TRBV5-4 and TRBJ2-3, is ETGVTQSPTHLIKTRGQQVTLRCSSQSGHNTVSWYQQALGQGPQFIFQYYREEENGRGNFPPRFSGLQFPNYSSELNVNALELDDSALYLCASNPGQGADTQYFGPGTRLTVL.

This chain joins TRBV7-2 and TRBJ2-1; 8 nucleotides match TRBD2. The V segment lost 3 bases and the J segment 10 bases; nucleotides outside the gene matches: 8. The CDR3 has 14 amino acids. Germline V lookup: CDR1 SGHTA, CDR2 FQGNSA. The CDR3 DNA reads as TGTGCCAGCAGCTTTAGCGGGACCCCCGGCGAGCAGTTCTTC. This gives the protein CASSFSGTPGEQFF. Drawing the rest from reference TRBV7-2 and TRBJ2-1, the complete variable domain is GAGVSQSPSNKVTEKGKDVELRCDPISGHTALYWYRQSLGQGLEFLIYFQGNSAPDKSGLPSDRFSAERTGGSVSTLTIQRTQQEDSAVYLCASSFSGTPGEQFFGPGTRLTVL.

In its sample, this clone was seen once. The chain carries TRBV12-5 and TRBJ2-3, with TRBD2 matching 7 bases. The J segment lost 0 bases and the V segment lost 5 bases, leaving 8 bases of the junction unmatched. This CDR3 region has 16 residues. CDR1 is LGHNT and CDR2 is FRNRAP in the germline V gene. CDR3: CASGRPGGVSTDTQYF. The DNA of the CDR3 is TGTGCTAGTGGTCGCCCGGGGGGAGTGAGCACAGATACGCAGTATTTT.

The chain carries TRBV13 and TRBJ1-5; D uncertain. V dropped 3 bases and J dropped 1 base, with 10 bases sitting between them. CDR3 length: 15 residues. Germline CDR1 and CDR2: PRHDT and FYEKMQ (reference sequence). The CDR3 DNA follows: TGTGCCAGCAGCTTGAGAGGGAAAAGCAATCAGCCCCAGCATTTT. Its protein is CASSLRGKSNQPQHF.

The chain uses TRBV28 and TRBJ1-5, with 10 bases aligning to TRBD1. CDR3 length: 15 residues. Germline CDR1 MDHEN, CDR2 SYDVKM. Germline trimming cut 7 bases from V and 6 bases from J; bases unmatched to any gene: 9. CDR3 coding DNA: TGTGCCAGCACCAGAGGGACAGGGGAACGTCAGCCCCAGCATTTT. Translated, it gives CASTRGTGERQPQHF.